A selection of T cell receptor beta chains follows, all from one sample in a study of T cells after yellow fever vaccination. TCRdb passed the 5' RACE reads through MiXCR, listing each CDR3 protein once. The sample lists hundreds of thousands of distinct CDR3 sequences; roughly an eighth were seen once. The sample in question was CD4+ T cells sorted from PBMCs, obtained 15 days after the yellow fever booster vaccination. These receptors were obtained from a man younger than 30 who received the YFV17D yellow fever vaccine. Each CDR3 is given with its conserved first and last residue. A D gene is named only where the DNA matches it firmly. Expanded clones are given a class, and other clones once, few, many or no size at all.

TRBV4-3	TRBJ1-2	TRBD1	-	CASSQDPGTVGTYGYTF	TGCGCCAGCAGCCAAGACCCAGGGACAGTAGGGACCTATGGCTACACCTTC
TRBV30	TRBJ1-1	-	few	CACVRGAGGEAFF	TGTGCCTGTGTCAGGGGAGCAGGCGGTGAAGCTTTCTTT
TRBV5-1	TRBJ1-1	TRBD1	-	CASRDFNRGTEAFF	TGCGCCAGCAGGGATTTCAACAGGGGCACTGAAGCTTTCTTT
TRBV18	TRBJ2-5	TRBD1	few	CASSPLPGQAPQYF	TGTGCCAGCTCACCTCTCCCAGGACAGGCGCCCCAGTACTTC
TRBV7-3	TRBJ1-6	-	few	CASSPQGYNSPLHF	TGTGCCAGCAGCCCCCAGGGGTATAATTCACCCCTCCACTTT
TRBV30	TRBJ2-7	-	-	CAWSVREHEQYF	TGTGCCTGGAGTGTCAGGGAGCACGAGCAGTACTTC
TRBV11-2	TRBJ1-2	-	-	CASSLDRRPNERGYTF	TGTGCCAGCAGCTTAGATCGGCGGCCGAACGAGAGGGGCTACACCTTC
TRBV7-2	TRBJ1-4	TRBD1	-	CASSPTGDRGDEKLFF	TGTGCCAGCAGCCCAACAGGGGACAGGGGTGATGAAAAACTGTTTTTT
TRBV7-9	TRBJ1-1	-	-	CASGRANTEAFF	TGTGCCAGCGGTAGGGCGAACACTGAAGCTTTCTTT
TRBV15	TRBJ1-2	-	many	CATSRDPEYYGYTF	TGTGCCACCAGCAGAGACCCAGAGTACTATGGCTACACCTTC
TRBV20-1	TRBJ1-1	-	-	CSAKAPGGGAEAFF	TGCAGTGCTAAGGCCCCCGGCGGGGGGGCTGAAGCTTTCTTT
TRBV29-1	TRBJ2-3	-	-	CSVSGTLTDTQYF	TGCAGCGTTTCCGGGACTCTCACAGATACGCAGTATTTT
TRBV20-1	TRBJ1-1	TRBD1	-	CSARGAGTGAWGPEAFF	TGCAGTGCTAGAGGGGCCGGGACAGGGGCCTGGGGCCCTGAAGCTTTCTTT
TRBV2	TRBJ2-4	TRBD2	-	CASSTAGEAKNIQYF	TGTGCCAGCAGCACAGCGGGGGAGGCCAAAAACATTCAGTACTTC
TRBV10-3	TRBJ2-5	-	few	CAISDLRDTQETQYF	TGTGCCATCAGTGACCTGCGTGACACTCAAGAGACCCAGTACTTC